This T cell receptor (beta chain) was captured by sequencing in a study of siplizumab effects on memory and regulatory T cells. Produced via immunoSEQ multiplex PCR; TCRdb's table is partial and in-frame only. In the table there are 100,000 or so clones, about 93% of which are singletons. Study-level results: Mean Treg-derived proportions of mappable alloreactive CD4+ clones were over 65% for siplizumab and approximately 25% for controls.

Points on this clone: Antigen: not known.

The source material was CD4+ T cells sorted from blood. This TCR was recovered from a human donor in good health.

CDR3 DNA sequence: TGTGCCAGCAGCTTCGATCAGGTCGAAAACACAGATACGCAGTATTTT. This translates into CASSFDQVENTDTQYF. The V gene is TRBV11-3, the J gene TRBJ2-3; D uncertain. The germline V gene has CDR1 SGHNT and CDR2 YENEEA. This CDR3 is 16 amino acids long. V was cut by 3 bases and J by 2 bases, with 15 bases left in between.